This T cell receptor (beta chain) was identified during a study of OX40 agonist ivuxolimab in advanced cancers. Study-wide context: An agonistic human IgG2 monoclonal antibody against OX40 (CD134) was given. Three partial responders included one hepatocellular carcinoma patient and two cutaneous melanoma patients. Whole-study findings and limits: Determination of antigen specificity was not performed for the expanded peripheral T cells. Relative to CD4+ cells, CD8+ T cells on average had more expanded clones.

This clone was found a few times. Its antigen is unidentified. The CDR3 extends over 15 amino acids. J gave up 12 bases and V 8 bases, and 15 bases lay outside the gene matches. CDR1 and CDR2 from the germline V gene are MDHEN and SYDVKM. The repertoire was sequenced with immunoSEQ multiplex PCR; TCRdb's copy has only in-frame clones and lacks some. The table shows fewer than 65,000 clones, with 60% to 80% occurring only once. This specimen was CD4+ or CD8+ T cells sorted from blood, taken in a trial of the OX40 agonist ivuxolimab. The V and J genes are TRBV28 and TRBJ2-2; 10 bases are a match to TRBD2. The receptor comes from an adult with an advanced solid tumor such as melanoma, head and neck, liver or kidney cancer. CDR3 DNA: TGTGCCAGCTCGGGAGCGGGGGGGTTTACCAGAAAGCTGTTTTTT. Translating it yields CASSGAGGFTRKLFF.